The table lists the clone carrying this T cell receptor (beta chain) with a few counts. This entry is derived from a study of blood T cells in healthy people across ages. Study overall: Researchers report that template switching captured about one barcoded beta molecule per two T cells.

Extraction of total RNA produced a minimum of 6 micrograms from each sample. The use of a sample-barcoded 5' primer and a J-beta primer mix characterized a second PCR of about 6 to 12 cycles. A single record per CDR3 protein comes from TCRdb applying MiXCR to the 5' RACE reads. The data show 1.5 million to 2 million distinct CDR3 sequences, with around 48% seen just once and about 2.1% held by the top ten. Sequencing was carried out using blood. The receptor comes from a middle-aged woman in good health.

The CDR3 spells CASSLWPNYGYTF. The CDR3 bases are TGTGCCAGCAGTTTATGGCCGAACTATGGCTACACCTTC. The chain joins TRBV28 to TRBJ1-2, with D unclear. This CDR3 region has 13 residues. Per germline, CDR1 MDHEN and CDR2 SYDVKM. V was shortened by 0 bases and J by 2 bases, with 4 bases between the two germline ends.